These 16 T cell receptor beta chains were all obtained from the same sample, sequenced in a study of identical twins. TCRdb processed the 5' RACE reads anew with MiXCR; each CDR3 protein has one entry. The repertoire includes some 630,000 distinct CDR3 sequences, about 7% of them detected once, and around 1.6% sits in the top ten. A further study also used this sample, focusing on yellow fever vaccine responses in identical twins.

Sample: PBMCs. The receptors were gathered from a woman aged 18-29 years in good health.

The sample holds many counts of this clonotype. The V and J genes are TRBV18 and TRBJ2-5; D is perhaps TRBD2 (5 bases). Germline lookup yields CDR1 KGHSH and CDR2 LQKENI. Trimming left V 3 bases short and J 4 bases short, with 12 bases between. This CDR3 is 14 amino acids long. The DNA for the CDR3 is TGTGCCAGCTCACCGACTACCGTGGCAGAGACCCAGTACTTC. Its protein product is CASSPTTVAETQYF.

The gene calls are TRBV11-3 and TRBJ2-7; D might be TRBD1 (6 bases). V was pared by 7 bases and J by 6 bases, with 19 bases between. Germline lookup yields CDR1 SGHNT and CDR2 YENEEA. CDR3 length equals 14 residues. In nucleotides, the CDR3 is TGTGCCAGCACCTACGGGACATCCCCCGGCGAGCAGTACTTC. It codes for CASTYGTSPGEQYF.

This clonotype was picked up many times. This chain joins TRBV29-1 and TRBJ1-1, with TRBD1 identical over 9 bases. There are 13 residues in the CDR3. Per the germline V gene, CDR1 is SQVTM and CDR2 is ANQGSEA. V shed 6 bases and J 4 bases; nucleotides not matched to a gene: 6. In DNA, the CDR3 is TGCAGCGTCGAGAGACAGGGGGGCACTGAAGCTTTCTTT. Translation gives CSVERQGGTEAFF.

V and J are TRBV6-1 and TRBJ2-5; D gene uncertain. V lost 7 bases, J lost 2 bases, and 11 bases lay in between. CDR1 and CDR2 (germline): MNHNS, SASEGT. The length of the CDR3 is 13 residues. The CDR3 DNA sequence: TGTGCCAGCAATCTCCGGGTTCAAGAGACCCAGTACTTC. Its translation is CASNLRVQETQYF.

This chain links TRBV6-5 with TRBJ2-2; D unclear. Trimming pared 5 bases from V and 6 bases from J, leaving 13 bases between. The germline V gene has CDR1 MNHEY and CDR2 SVGAGI. The CDR3 is 14 amino acids. CDR3 amino acids: CASSPLDGAGELFF. The CDR3 DNA follows: TGTGCCAGCAGTCCTCTTGATGGGGCCGGGGAGCTGTTTTTT.

This rearrangement joins TRBV27 to TRBJ2-5; a possible D gene is TRBD2 (6 bases). CDR1 MNHEY and CDR2 SMNVEV come from the germline V gene (reference sequence). This CDR3 is built from 14 residues. The germline V and J ends were trimmed by 0 bases and 4 bases, with 9 bases remaining between them. CDR3 DNA sequence: TGTGCCAGCAGTTTATCTCGGGAGCGAGAGACCCAGTACTTC. Residues: CASSLSRERETQYF.

This clonotype was observed many times. This CDR3 is CASSLNRGGTEAFF. DNA for the CDR3: TGTGCCAGCAGCTTAAACAGGGGTGGCACTGAAGCTTTCTTT. This chain uses TRBV7-9 with TRBJ1-1, with 7 positions matching TRBD1. The length of the CDR3 is 14 residues. V lost 2 bases, J lost 4 bases, and 4 bases stayed unmatched. Germline V gene lookup returns CDR1 SEHNR and CDR2 FQNEAQ (reference sequence).

V is TRBV10-3 and J is TRBJ2-2; 8 bases line up with TRBD1. Trimming cost V 3 bases and J 6 bases; bases outside gene matches: 9. The germline gives CDR1 ENHRY, CDR2 SYGVKD. The CDR3 sequence is 16 residues long. CDR3 amino acids: CAISDGQGEHAGELFF. The CDR3 coding sequence is TGTGCCATCAGTGACGGACAGGGAGAACACGCCGGGGAGCTGTTTTTT.

This clonotype was detected many times. The V gene is TRBV5-1, the J gene TRBJ2-3; 7 positions match TRBD1. Unmatched junction bases numbered 15, after V lost 3 bases and J lost 2 bases. The CDR3 has 18 residues. CDR1 is SGHRS and CDR2 is YFSETQ in the germline V gene. CDR3 DNA sequence: TGCGCCAGCAGCTCCTCAAACGGACAGGACCCTTTCACAGATACGCAGTATTTT. Amino acids: CASSSSNGQDPFTDTQYF.

The CDR3, as DNA: TGTGCCAGCAGTACCGGACTAGCCCGAGGCGGCAATGAGCAGTTCTTC. Its translation: CASSTGLARGGNEQFF. This chain joins TRBV27 and TRBJ2-1, with 8 bases aligning to TRBD2. CDR1 and CDR2 from the germline V gene are MNHEY and SMNVEV (reference sequence). This CDR3 spans 16 amino acids. Trimming at V came to 5 bases and at J to 6 bases, leaving 12 bases not matched to a gene.

The genes are TRBV7-9 and TRBJ1-1; D possibly corresponds to TRBD1 (5 bases). V lost 1 base and J 4 bases, leaving 10 bases between the germline ends. The germline CDR1 and CDR2 sequences are SEHNR and FQNEAQ (reference sequence). The CDR3 is 14 amino acids. The CDR3 nucleotides read TGTGCCAGCAGCTTAGAGGGGTTGAGCACTGAAGCTTTCTTT. This gives the protein CASSLEGLSTEAFF.

This clonotype was observed many times. The chain has TRBV12-3 or TRBV12-4 and TRBJ2-7, with TRBD2 identical over 11 bases. CDR3 length: 15 residues. V shed 2 bases and J 4 bases; nucleotides not matched to a gene: 4. CDR3 amino acids: CASSLTTSGKYEQYF. CDR3 nucleotide sequence: TGTGCCAGCAGTTTAACGACTAGCGGGAAGTACGAGCAGTACTTC.

This clonotype has more than one count but fewer than ten. This chain joins TRBV20-1 and TRBJ1-5; D not resolved. The CDR3 is 14 residues long. Germline assignment: CDR1 DFQATT and CDR2 SNEGSKA (reference sequence). V was pared by 3 bases and J by 0 bases, with 9 bases between. CDR3 sequence reads: CSASRAPSNQPQHF. The CDR3 coding sequence is TGCAGTGCTAGTAGGGCTCCTAGCAATCAGCCCCAGCATTTT.

This clonotype occurred a few times. This may arise from a read error, as a much more abundant clone is one base away. This chain links TRBV28 with TRBJ1-5; D gene unclear. The CDR3 has 13 amino acids. Deletions cut 3 bases from V and 2 bases from J, with 5 bases between. Germline values: CDR1 MDHEN, CDR2 SYDVKM. CDR3 amino acids: CASSFLGNQPQHF. The CDR3 nucleotides are TGTGCCAGCAGTTTTTTGGGCAATCAGCCCCAGCATTTT. Full variable domain (missing parts from reference TRBV28 and TRBJ1-5): DVKVTQSSRYLVKRTGEKVFLECVQDMDHENMFWYRQDPGLGLRLIYFSYDVKMKEKGDIPEGYSVSREKKERFSLILESASTNQTSMYLCASSFLGNQPQHFGDGTRLSIL.

This clonotype was seen a handful of times. The gene calls are TRBV20-1 and TRBJ2-1; 14 nucleotides align to TRBD2. V was clipped by 3 bases and J by 8 bases; unmatched bases: 6. Germline values: CDR1 DFQATT, CDR2 SNEGSKA (reference sequence). The CDR3 spans 15 residues. This CDR3 reads CSARLPGLAGDEQFF. The CDR3 DNA reads as TGCAGTGCTAGGTTACCGGGACTAGCGGGAGATGAGCAGTTCTTC.

This clonotype has at least ten counts. The CDR3 protein is CASSGQTGGVNEQFF. As DNA, the CDR3 is TGCGCCAGCAGCGGCCAGACAGGGGGCGTAAATGAGCAGTTCTTC. The V call is TRBV5-1, the J call TRBJ2-1; 10 bases map to TRBD1. The CDR3 length is 15 residues. With 4 bases clipped from V and 7 bases from J, the junction kept 8 bases outside the gene matches. Germline V gene sequence: CDR1 SGHRS, CDR2 YFSETQ.